The rows below give T cell receptor beta chains drawn from one sample of a study of T cells in Graves' hyperthyroidism and ophthalmopathy. In TCRdb, the multiplex PCR reads were re-called with MiXCR into one record per CDR3 protein. The data hold 600,000 or so distinct CDR3 sequences, with approximately 14% observed a single time. Sequencing was done on a sample of blood. The origin of the receptors is a woman between 50 and 59 years old with Graves' ophthalmopathy. CDR3s include the opening cysteine and the closing phenylalanine or tryptophan. The D gene is left open where the match is weak.

D	J	V	CDR3
.	TRBJ2-1	TRBV6-1	CASSIRGSNEQFF
TRBD1	TRBJ2-5	TRBV7-8	CASSPRTGQETQYF
.	TRBJ2-7	TRBV6-2/TRBV6-3	CASSYSIADSYEQYF
TRBD1	TRBJ1-5	TRBV12-3/TRBV12-4	CASSWGQAISNQPQHF
.	TRBJ2-7	TRBV20-1	CSAPGRDGTYEQYF
.	TRBJ2-7	TRBV5-1	CASSLVSGRTGDEQYF
.	TRBJ1-1	TRBV5-1	CASSLSPNTEAFF
.	TRBJ1-1	TRBV20-1	CSARDGGTEAFF
.	TRBJ2-2	TRBV7-3	CASSQRLSTGELFF
.	TRBJ2-4	TRBV19	CASSISGTGNIQYF
TRBD2	TRBJ2-7	TRBV7-8	CASSPGLRSYEQYF
TRBD1	TRBJ1-2	TRBV29-1	CSVLGQGEGYTF
.	TRBJ1-1	TRBV12-3/TRBV12-4	CASRTLGNTEAFF
.	TRBJ2-5	TRBV24-1	CATSDPGLQQETQYF
.	TRBJ1-1	TRBV15	CATSRELILNTEAFF
.	TRBJ2-7	TRBV12-3/TRBV12-4	CASNLGQGSREQYF
.	TRBJ1-2	TRBV2	CASRDGQWGYTF
.	TRBJ2-1	TRBV20-1	CSARDGWSSYNEQFF
.	TRBJ2-7	TRBV3-1	CASSLAQSEQYF
TRBD1	TRBJ1-5	TRBV20-1	CSAIRSDRDRQPQHF
TRBD1	TRBJ1-5	TRBV30	CAWSVRGQQGQPQHF
TRBD2	TRBJ2-7	TRBV7-9	CASSPGGGTKAHGEQYF
.	TRBJ1-3	TRBV6-1	CAIRDPGSSRNTIYF
.	TRBJ2-1	TRBV7-8	CASSLALDLRSYNEQFF
.	TRBJ1-1	TRBV29-1	CSVEGDKGNTEAFF
.	TRBJ1-1	TRBV10-3	CAKGPVANTEAFF
.	TRBJ2-1	TRBV6-5	CASSDRLGIDEQFF
TRBD2	TRBJ2-7	TRBV5-1	CATRGGTSGNEQYF
TRBD1	TRBJ2-7	TRBV5-1	CASSFTGTVDEQYF
TRBD2	TRBJ2-1	TRBV2	CASSESWTSGRVGVQFF
.	TRBJ2-1	TRBV4-3	CASSQVPLSGVAYNEQFF
.	TRBJ1-1	TRBV28	CASFGGKTEAFF
TRBD2	TRBJ2-2	TRBV24-1	CATSDAGLAGVGTGELFF
.	TRBJ1-4	TRBV7-2	CASSSRWDKLFF
.	TRBJ2-1	TRBV29-1	CSVGRQEQFF
TRBD1	TRBJ1-5	TRBV7-2	CASSLSGTGRPWGNQPQHF
.	TRBJ2-5	TRBV20-1	CSAPVAETQYF
TRBD1	TRBJ2-3	TRBV5-1	CASSLRDSTGTQYF
.	TRBJ2-7	TRBV7-3	CASSLVSRAYEQYF
.	TRBJ2-3	TRBV28	CASDSVTDTQYF
.	TRBJ1-1	TRBV12-3/TRBV12-4	CASSLHTGEAFF
TRBD1	TRBJ2-5	TRBV12-3/TRBV12-4	CASSLRTGLQETQYF
TRBD1	TRBJ2-1	TRBV27	CASSSMTGAPYNEQFF
.	TRBJ2-1	TRBV11-2	CASSSPTGPNEQFF
TRBD1	TRBJ2-1	TRBV7-8	CASSSTNRGQQFF
TRBD2	TRBJ2-5	TRBV24-1	CATSDSSSGGETQYF
.	TRBJ2-7	TRBV13	CASSAGQGGGPYEQYF
.	TRBJ2-1	TRBV5-6	CASSPTPNEQFF
.	TRBJ2-7	TRBV28	CASSFRHRLSYEQYF
TRBD2	TRBJ2-4	TRBV7-2	CASSLWLAGGIPKNIQYF
.	TRBJ2-7	TRBV5-1	CASSYRSSYEQYF
TRBD1	TRBJ2-3	TRBV7-8	CASSVGTGTDTQYF
.	TRBJ2-7	TRBV7-9	CATGRTNEQYF
.	TRBJ2-5	TRBV13	CASSLSPGSQYF